This T cell receptor beta chain is from a study of blood T cells in healthy people across ages. PCR was performed a second time for about 6 to 11 cycles using a sample-barcoded 5' primer and a J-beta primer mix. Every cDNA molecule carried a tag from a template-switch adaptor bearing 12 random nucleotides. MiXCR, run by TCRdb on the 5' RACE reads, gives a single entry per CDR3 protein. The sample yields about 1.5 million distinct CDR3 sequences, 35% to 45% seen once. CDR3 size: 13 residues. V was cut by 8 bases and J by 4 bases, with 14 bases left in between. Germline CDR1 is KGHSH and CDR2 is LQKENI.

This chain links TRBV18 with TRBJ1-1, with D uncertain. Material: blood. The sequence was obtained from a woman aged 18-29 years in good health. The CDR3 reads CASALGGFTEAFF. CDR3 nucleotides: TGTGCCAGCGCACTCGGAGGGTTCACTGAAGCTTTCTTT.